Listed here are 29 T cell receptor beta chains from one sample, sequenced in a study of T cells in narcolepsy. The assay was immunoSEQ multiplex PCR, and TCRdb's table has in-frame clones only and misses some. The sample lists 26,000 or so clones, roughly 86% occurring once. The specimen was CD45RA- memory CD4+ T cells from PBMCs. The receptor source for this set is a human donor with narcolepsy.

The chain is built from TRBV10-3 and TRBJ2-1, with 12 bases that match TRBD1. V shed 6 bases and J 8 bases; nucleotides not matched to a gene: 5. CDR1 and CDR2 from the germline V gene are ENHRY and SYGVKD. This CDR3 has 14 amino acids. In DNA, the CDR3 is TGTGCCATCAGCCGGGACAGGGGGCGGTATGAGCAGTTCTTC. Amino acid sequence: CAISRDRGRYEQFF.

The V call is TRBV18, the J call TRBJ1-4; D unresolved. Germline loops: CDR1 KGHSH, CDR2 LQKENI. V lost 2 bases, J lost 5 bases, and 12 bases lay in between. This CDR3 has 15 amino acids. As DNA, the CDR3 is TGTGCCAGCTCACCAGCGGGGTACTTCAATGAAAAACTGTTTTTT. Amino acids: CASSPAGYFNEKLFF.

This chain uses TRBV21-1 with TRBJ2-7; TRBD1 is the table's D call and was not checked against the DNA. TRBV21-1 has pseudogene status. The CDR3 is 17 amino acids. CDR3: CASTLAGLIRKAFPRVV. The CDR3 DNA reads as TGTGCCAGCACCCTGGCAGGGTTGATAAGGAAGGCCTTTCCCCGCGTCGTC.

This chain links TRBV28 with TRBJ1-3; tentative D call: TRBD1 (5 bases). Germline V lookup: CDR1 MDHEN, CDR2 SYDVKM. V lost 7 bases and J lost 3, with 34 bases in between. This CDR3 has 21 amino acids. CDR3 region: CASIARDFNSSPQLGGNTIYF. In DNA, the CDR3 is TGTGCCAGCATTGCCCGGGACTTCAACTCGAGCCCCCAGCTTGGTGGAAACACCATATATTTT.

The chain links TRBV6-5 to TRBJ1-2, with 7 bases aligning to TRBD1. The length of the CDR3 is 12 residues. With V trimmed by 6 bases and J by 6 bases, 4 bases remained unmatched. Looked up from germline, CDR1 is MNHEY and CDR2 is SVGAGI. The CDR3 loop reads CASRDRVNGYTF. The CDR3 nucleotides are TGTGCCAGCAGAGACAGGGTAAATGGCTACACCTTC.

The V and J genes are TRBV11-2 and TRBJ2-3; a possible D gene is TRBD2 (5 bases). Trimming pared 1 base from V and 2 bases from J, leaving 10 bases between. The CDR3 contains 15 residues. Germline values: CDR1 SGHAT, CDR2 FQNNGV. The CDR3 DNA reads TGTGCCAGCAGCTTAGTGGGTCTAGCCACAGATACGCAGTATTTT. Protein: CASSLVGLATDTQYF.

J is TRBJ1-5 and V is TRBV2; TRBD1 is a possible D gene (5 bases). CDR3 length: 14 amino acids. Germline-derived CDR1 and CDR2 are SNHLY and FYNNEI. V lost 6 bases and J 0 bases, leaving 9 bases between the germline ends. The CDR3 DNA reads TGTGCCAGCAGAAGACAGAATAGCAATCAGCCCCAGCATTTT. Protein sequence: CASRRQNSNQPQHF.

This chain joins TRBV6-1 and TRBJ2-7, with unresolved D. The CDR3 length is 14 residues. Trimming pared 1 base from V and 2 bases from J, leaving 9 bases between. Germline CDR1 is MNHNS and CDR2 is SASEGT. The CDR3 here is CASSEVPGPYEQYV. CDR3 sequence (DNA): TGTGCCAGCAGTGAAGTCCCAGGTCCCTACGAGCAGTACGTC.

The CDR3 bases are TGTGCCAGCAAGGACAGGACAGTCACAGATACGCAGTATTTT. Translating gives CASKDRTVTDTQYF. The chain has TRBV2 and TRBJ2-3; 7 bases line up with TRBD1. Germline loops: CDR1 SNHLY, CDR2 FYNNEI. The CDR3 is 14 amino acids. V shed 7 bases, J shed 2 bases, and the junction held 6 bases outside the gene matches.

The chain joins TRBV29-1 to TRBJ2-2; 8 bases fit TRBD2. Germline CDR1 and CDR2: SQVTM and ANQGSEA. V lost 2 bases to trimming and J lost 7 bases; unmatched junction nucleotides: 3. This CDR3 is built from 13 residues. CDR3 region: CSVEPSGGGELFF. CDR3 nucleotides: TGCAGCGTTGAACCAAGCGGGGGCGGGGAGCTGTTTTTT.

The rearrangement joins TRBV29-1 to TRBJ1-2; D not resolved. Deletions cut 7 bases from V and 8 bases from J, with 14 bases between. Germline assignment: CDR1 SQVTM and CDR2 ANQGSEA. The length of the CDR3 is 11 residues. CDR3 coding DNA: TGCAGCGGAGGAGGTAGTGAGGGCTACACCTTC. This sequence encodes CSGGGSEGYTF.

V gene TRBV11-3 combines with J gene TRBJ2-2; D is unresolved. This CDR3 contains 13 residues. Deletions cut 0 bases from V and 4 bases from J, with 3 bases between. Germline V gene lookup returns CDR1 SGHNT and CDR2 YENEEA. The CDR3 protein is CASSLDRTGELFF. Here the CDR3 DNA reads TGTGCCAGCAGCTTAGACCGCACCGGGGAGCTGTTTTTT.

CDR3 residues: CASSGNQETQYF. The CDR3 nucleotides are TGCGCCAGCAGCGGAAACCAAGAGACCCAGTACTTC. The chain is built from TRBV5-1 and TRBJ2-5; D gene unclear. Germline V lookup: CDR1 SGHRS, CDR2 YFSETQ. The germline V and J ends were trimmed by 4 bases and 0 bases, with 4 bases remaining between them. The CDR3 is made up of 12 amino acids.

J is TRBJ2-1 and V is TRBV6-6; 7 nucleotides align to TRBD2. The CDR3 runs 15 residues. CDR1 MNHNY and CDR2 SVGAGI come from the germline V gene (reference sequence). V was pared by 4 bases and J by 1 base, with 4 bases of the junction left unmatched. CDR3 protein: CASSSPGGSYNEQFF. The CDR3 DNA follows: TGTGCCAGCAGTTCCCCGGGGGGTTCCTACAATGAGCAGTTCTTC.

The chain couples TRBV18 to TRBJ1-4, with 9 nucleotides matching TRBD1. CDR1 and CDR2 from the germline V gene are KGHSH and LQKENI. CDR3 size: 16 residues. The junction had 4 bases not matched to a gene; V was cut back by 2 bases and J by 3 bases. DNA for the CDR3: TGTGCCAGCTCACCAGGGGACAGGGCGTCTAATGAAAAACTGTTTTTT. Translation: CASSPGDRASNEKLFF.

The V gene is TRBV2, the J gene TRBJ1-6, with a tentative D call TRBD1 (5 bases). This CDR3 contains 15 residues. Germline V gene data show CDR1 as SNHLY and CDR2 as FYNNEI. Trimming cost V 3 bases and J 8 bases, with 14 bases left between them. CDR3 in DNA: TGTGCCAGCAGTGAGGGGTGGGGCCGCGATTCACCCCTCCACTTT. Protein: CASSEGWGRDSPLHF. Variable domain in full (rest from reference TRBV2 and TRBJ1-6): EPEVTQTPSHQVTQMGQEVILRCVPISNHLYFYWYRQILGQKVEFLVSFYNNEISEKSEIFDDQFSVERPDGSNFTLKIRSTKLEDSAMYFCASSEGWGRDSPLHFGNGTRLTVT.

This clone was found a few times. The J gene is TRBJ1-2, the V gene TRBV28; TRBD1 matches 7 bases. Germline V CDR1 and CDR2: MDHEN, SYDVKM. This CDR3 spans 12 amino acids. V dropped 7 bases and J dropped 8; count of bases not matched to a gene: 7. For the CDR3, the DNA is TGTGCCAGCATCCACGGAGGGGGCGGCTACACCTTC. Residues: CASIHGGGGYTF.

The CDR3 region is CAIINRVGEAFF. The CDR3 nucleotides read TGTGCCATCATCAACAGGGTTGGGGAAGCTTTCTTT. The genes are TRBV10-3 and TRBJ1-1; D is possibly TRBD1 (6 bases). The V end was cut by 7 bases, the J end by 8 bases, with 14 bases between. Germline CDR1 ENHRY, CDR2 SYGVKD. The CDR3 covers 12 residues.

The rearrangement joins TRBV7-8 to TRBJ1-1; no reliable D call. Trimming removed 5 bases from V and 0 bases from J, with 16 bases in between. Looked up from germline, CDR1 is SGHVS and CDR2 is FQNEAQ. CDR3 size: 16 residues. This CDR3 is CASSLGPFPMNTEAFF. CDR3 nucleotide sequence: TGTGCCAGCAGCCTAGGGCCGTTCCCCATGAACACTGAAGCTTTCTTT.

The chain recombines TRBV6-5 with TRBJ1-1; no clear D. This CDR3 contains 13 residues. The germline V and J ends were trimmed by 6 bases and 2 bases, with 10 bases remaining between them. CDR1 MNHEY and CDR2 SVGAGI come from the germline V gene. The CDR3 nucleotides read TGTGCCAGCAGGATGACCCTAAACACTGAAGCTTTCTTT. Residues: CASRMTLNTEAFF.

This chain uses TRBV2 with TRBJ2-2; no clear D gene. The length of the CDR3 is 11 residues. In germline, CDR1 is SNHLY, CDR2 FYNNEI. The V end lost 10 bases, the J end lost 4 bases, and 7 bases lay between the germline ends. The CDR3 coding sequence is TGTGCCACCCAAGGCACCGGGGAGCTGTTTTTT. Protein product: CATQGTGELFF. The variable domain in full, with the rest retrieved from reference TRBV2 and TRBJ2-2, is EPEVTQTPSHQVTQMGQEVILRCVPISNHLYFYWYRQILGQKVEFLVSFYNNEISEKSEIFDDQFSVERPDGSNFTLKIRSTKLEDSAMYFCATQGTGELFFGEGSRLTVL.

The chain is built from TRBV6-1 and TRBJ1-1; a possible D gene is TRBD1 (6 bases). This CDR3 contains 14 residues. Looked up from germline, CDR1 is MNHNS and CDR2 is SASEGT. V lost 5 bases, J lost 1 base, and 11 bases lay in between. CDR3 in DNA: TGTGCCAGCAGTAGGACAGCGTCGAACACTGAAGCTTTCTTT. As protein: CASSRTASNTEAFF.

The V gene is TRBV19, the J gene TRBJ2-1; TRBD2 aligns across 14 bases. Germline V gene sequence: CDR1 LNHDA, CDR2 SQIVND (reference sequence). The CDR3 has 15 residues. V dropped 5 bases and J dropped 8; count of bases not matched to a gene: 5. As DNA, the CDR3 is TGTGCCAGTAGTCAGGGGACTAGCGGGGGAGATGAGCAGTTCTTC. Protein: CASSQGTSGGDEQFF.

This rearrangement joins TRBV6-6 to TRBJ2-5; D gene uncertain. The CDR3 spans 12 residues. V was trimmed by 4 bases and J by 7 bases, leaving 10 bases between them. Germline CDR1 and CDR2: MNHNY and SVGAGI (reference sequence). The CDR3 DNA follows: TGTGCCAGCAGTTTCGACATTGGGACCCAGTACTTC. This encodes CASSFDIGTQYF.

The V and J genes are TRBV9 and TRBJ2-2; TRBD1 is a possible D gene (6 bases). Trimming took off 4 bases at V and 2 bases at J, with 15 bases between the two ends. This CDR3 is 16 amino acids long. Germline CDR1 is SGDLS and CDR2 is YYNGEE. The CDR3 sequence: CASSPRTGHNTGELFF. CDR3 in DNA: TGTGCCAGCAGCCCTCGAACGGGACACAACACCGGGGAGCTGTTTTTT.

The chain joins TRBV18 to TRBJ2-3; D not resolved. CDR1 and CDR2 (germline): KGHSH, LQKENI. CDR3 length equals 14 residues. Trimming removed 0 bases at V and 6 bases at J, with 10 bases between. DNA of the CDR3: TGTGCCAGCTCACCACCAGGGATCAAGGATACGCAGTATTTT. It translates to CASSPPGIKDTQYF.

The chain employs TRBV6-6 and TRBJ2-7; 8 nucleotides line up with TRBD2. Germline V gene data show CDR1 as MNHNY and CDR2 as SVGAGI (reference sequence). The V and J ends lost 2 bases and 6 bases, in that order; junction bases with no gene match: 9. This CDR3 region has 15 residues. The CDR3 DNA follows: TGTGCCAGCAGTTACCCGGGTAGCGGGGTGGGCGAGCAGTACTTC. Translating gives CASSYPGSGVGEQYF.

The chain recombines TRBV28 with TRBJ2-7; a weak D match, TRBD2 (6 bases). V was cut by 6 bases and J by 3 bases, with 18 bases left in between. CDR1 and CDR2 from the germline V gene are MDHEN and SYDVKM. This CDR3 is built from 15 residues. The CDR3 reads CASSGPGTSLYEQYV. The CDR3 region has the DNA TGTGCCAGCAGCGGCCCCGGGACTTCCCTCTACGAGCAGTACGTC.

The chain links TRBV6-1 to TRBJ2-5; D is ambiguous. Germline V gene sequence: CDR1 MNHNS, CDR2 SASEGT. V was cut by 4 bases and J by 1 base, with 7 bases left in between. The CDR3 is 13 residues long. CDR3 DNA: TGTGCCAGCAGTGGGACGGTCCAAGAGACCCAGTACTTC. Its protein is CASSGTVQETQYF.